This T cell receptor beta chain was retrieved from a study of T cells in tuberculosis. Profiling relied on immunoSEQ multiplex PCR, and the TCRdb table lists in-frame clones only, not all of them. The data show tens of thousands of clones, 90% to 95% seen once. This CDR3 contains 8 residues. Germline assignment: CDR1 SEHNR and CDR2 FQNEAQ (reference sequence). V was cut by 6 bases and J by 13 bases, with 4 bases left in between. The genes are TRBV7-9 and TRBJ1-5; D is undetermined. The source material was PBMCs. The TCR was taken from a donor aged 10 to 29 with latent tuberculosis or without tuberculosis infection. CDR3: CASSLQHF. Written as DNA, the CDR3 is TGTGCCAGCAGTCTTCAGCATTTT.